This is a list of T cell receptor beta chains from one sample in a study of OX40 agonist ivuxolimab in advanced cancers. Assay: immunoSEQ multiplex PCR; the TCRdb copy retains only in-frame clones and omits some. The top ten hold roughly 2.9% of the sample, which has roughly 73,000 clones, roughly 88% seen once. Sequenced here: CD4+ or CD8+ T cells sorted from blood, sampled in a trial of the OX40 agonist ivuxolimab. These receptor sequences come from an adult with an advanced solid tumor such as melanoma, head and neck, liver or kidney cancer. Both conserved end residues are part of each CDR3. The D gene is left open where the match is weak. Size values are once, few and many counts, or a class for expanded clones, and some rows have none.

clone_size cdr3_length j_call d_call v_call cdr3_aa cdr3_nt
- 11 TRBJ2-1 - TRBV28 CASSLRAGQFF TGTGCCAGCAGTTTAAGGGCGGGGCAGTTCTTC
- 14 TRBJ2-3 - TRBV5-1 CASSGAQSTDTQYF TGCGCCAGCAGCGGGGCCCAGAGCACAGATACGCAGTATTTT
- 13 TRBJ2-7 - TRBV2 CASGAGDSYEQYF TGTGCCAGCGGGGCAGGGGACTCCTACGAGCAGTACTTC
- 17 TRBJ2-3 - TRBV19 CASSIGAAGTGTDTQYF TGTGCCAGTAGTATAGGGGCCGCGGGGACTGGCACAGATACGCAGTATTTT
once 14 TRBJ2-7 TRBD2 TRBV29-1 CSVEGTGGTYEQYF TGCAGCGTTGAAGGAACGGGAGGAACCTACGAGCAGTACTTC
- 16 TRBJ1-2 - TRBV4-1 CASSQGPGGANYGYTF TGCGCCAGCAGCCAAGGTCCGGGAGGGGCTAACTATGGCTACACCTTC
- 15 TRBJ2-5 TRBD2 TRBV5-4 CASSLSGRVRETQYF TGTGCCAGCAGCTTAAGCGGGAGGGTCCGAGAGACCCAGTACTTC
- 15 TRBJ1-1 - TRBV11-2 CASSFQAAANTEAFF TGTGCCAGCAGCTTTCAAGCGGCAGCCAACACTGAAGCTTTCTTT
- 15 TRBJ1-3 TRBD1 TRBV2 CASRYDRGPGNTIYF TGTGCCAGCAGATACGACAGGGGGCCAGGAAACACCATATATTTT
- 15 TRBJ2-1 TRBD2 TRBV6-5 CASSPGTSSSKSWFF TGTGCCAGCAGCCCCGGGACTAGCTCCTCGAAGAGTTGGTTCTTC
- 13 TRBJ2-3 - TRBV27 CASIGHSTDTQYF TGTGCCAGCATAGGACATAGCACAGATACGCAGTATTTT
- 16 TRBJ2-3 - TRBV9 CASSSPGSISTDTQYF TGTGCCAGCAGCTCCCCAGGCTCGATTAGCACAGATACGCAGTATTTT
once 15 TRBJ1-4 - TRBV6-1 CASIRMGGTNEKLFF TGTGCCAGCATAAGAATGGGGGGGACTAATGAAAAACTGTTTTTT
- 16 TRBJ2-3 - TRBV5-1 CASSPALRGTTDTQYF TGCGCCAGCAGCCCGGCTCTACGGGGGACCACAGATACGCAGTATTTT
- 15 TRBJ2-3 TRBD1 TRBV28 CASSYPGQGTDTQYF TGTGCCAGCAGTTACCCAGGACAGGGAACAGATACGCAGTATTTT
- 13 TRBJ1-1 - TRBV29-1 CSVRDHLNTEAFF TGCAGCGTTCGGGACCATTTGAACACTGAAGCTTTCTTT
once 13 TRBJ1-2 TRBD1 TRBV28 CASGQGPWYGYTF TGTGCCAGCGGACAGGGCCCTTGGTATGGCTACACCTTC
- 15 TRBJ2-7 - TRBV7-8 CASSLKASGGYEQYF TGTGCCAGCAGCTTAAAGGCCAGCGGAGGCTACGAGCAGTACTTC
- 16 TRBJ1-6 - TRBV7-3 CASSFLGRSYNSPLHF TGTGCCAGCAGCTTTTTGGGGCGCTCCTATAATTCACCCCTCCACTTT
- 16 TRBJ2-3 - TRBV27 CASSSGWTEGTDTQYF TGTGCCAGCAGTTCCGGATGGACAGAGGGCACAGATACGCAGTATTTT
- 14 TRBJ1-2 - TRBV7-3 CASSFYRECYGYTF TGTGCCAGCAGCTTCTACCGGGAATGCTATGGCTACACCTTC
- 12 TRBJ2-7 TRBD2 TRBV7-9 CASSLGGDEQYF TGTGCCAGCAGCTTGGGAGGGGACGAGCAGTACTTC
- 16 TRBJ2-1 TRBD2 TRBV2 CASTLRTSGRANEQFF TGTGCCAGCACCCTCCGGACTAGCGGGAGGGCCAATGAGCAGTTCTTC
- 17 TRBJ2-2 TRBD2 TRBV5-1 CASSPAGGSANTGELFF TGCGCCAGCAGCCCGGCGGGGGGGAGTGCGAACACCGGGGAGCTGTTTTTT
- 11 TRBJ1-1 - TRBV14 CASRGTTEAFF TGTGCCAGCAGAGGCACTACTGAAGCTTTCTTT
- 14 TRBJ2-5 - TRBV28 CASSSRQTQETQYF TGTGCCAGCAGTTCCCGACAGACACAAGAGACCCAGTACTTC
- 17 TRBJ2-1 TRBD2 TRBV5-1 CASSLAGGPISYNEQFF TGCGCCAGCAGTTTGGCGGGAGGACCGATATCCTACAATGAGCAGTTCTTC
- 14 TRBJ2-7 TRBD1 TRBV18 CASSRGQDKYEQYF TGTGCCAGCTCACGTGGACAGGATAAGTACGAGCAGTACTTC